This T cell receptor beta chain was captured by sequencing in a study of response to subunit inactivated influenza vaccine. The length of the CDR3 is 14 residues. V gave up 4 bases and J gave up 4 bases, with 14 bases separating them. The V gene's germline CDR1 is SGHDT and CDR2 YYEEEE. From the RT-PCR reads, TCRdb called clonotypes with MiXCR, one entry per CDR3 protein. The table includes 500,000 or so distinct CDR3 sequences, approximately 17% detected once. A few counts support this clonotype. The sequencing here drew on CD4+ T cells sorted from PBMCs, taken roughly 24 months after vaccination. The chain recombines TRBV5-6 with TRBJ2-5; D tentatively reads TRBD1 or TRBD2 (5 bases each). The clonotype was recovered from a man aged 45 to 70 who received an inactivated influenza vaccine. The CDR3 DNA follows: TGTGCCAGCAGCCGCCGGGACGGGGCAGAGACCCAGTACTTC. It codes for CASSRRDGAETQYF.